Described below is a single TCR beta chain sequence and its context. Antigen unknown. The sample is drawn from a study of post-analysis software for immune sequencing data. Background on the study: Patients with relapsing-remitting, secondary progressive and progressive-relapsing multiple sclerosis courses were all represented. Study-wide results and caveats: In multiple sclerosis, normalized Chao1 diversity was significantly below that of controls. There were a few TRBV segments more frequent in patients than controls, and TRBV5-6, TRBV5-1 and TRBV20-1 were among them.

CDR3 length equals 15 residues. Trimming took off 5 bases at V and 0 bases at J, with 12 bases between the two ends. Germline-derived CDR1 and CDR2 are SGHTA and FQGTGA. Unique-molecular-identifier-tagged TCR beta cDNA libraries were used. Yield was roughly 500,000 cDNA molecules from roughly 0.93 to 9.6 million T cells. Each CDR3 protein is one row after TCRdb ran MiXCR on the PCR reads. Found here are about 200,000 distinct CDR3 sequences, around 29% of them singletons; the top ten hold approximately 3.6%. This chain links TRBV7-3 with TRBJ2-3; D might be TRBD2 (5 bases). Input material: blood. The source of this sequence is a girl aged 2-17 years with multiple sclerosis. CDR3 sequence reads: CASSPQPSSTDTQYF. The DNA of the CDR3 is TGTGCCAGCAGCCCCCAGCCTAGCAGCACAGATACGCAGTATTTT.